One and the same sample provided the 2 T cell receptor beta chains below, sequenced in a study of control samples from healthy donors and cancer patients. The method was immunoSEQ multiplex PCR; TCRdb's version includes in-frame clones alone and lacks a portion of them. The table includes fewer than 500,000 clones, about nine tenths detected once. Sequences were obtained from PBMCs. The origin of the receptors is a middle-aged man with head and neck cancer.

CDR3 residues: CASSLEALTSGNEQYF. The CDR3 region has the DNA TGCGCCAGCAGCTTGGAGGCACTTACGAGTGGGAACGAGCAGTACTTC. The chain links TRBV5-1 to TRBJ2-7; D gene ambiguous. Trimming removed 0 bases at V and 5 bases at J, with 18 bases between. The CDR3 has 16 residues. CDR1 and CDR2 (germline): SGHRS, YFSETQ.

The rearrangement links TRBV5-1 to TRBJ1-3; 10 nucleotides align to TRBD1. Germline lookup yields CDR1 SGHRS and CDR2 YFSETQ. CDR3 length: 15 amino acids. V gave up 4 bases and J gave up 8 bases; unmatched junction bases: 9. CDR3 sequence: CASSQPGQGPDTIYF. In DNA form, the CDR3 reads TGCGCCAGCAGCCAACCGGGACAGGGGCCGGACACCATATATTTT.